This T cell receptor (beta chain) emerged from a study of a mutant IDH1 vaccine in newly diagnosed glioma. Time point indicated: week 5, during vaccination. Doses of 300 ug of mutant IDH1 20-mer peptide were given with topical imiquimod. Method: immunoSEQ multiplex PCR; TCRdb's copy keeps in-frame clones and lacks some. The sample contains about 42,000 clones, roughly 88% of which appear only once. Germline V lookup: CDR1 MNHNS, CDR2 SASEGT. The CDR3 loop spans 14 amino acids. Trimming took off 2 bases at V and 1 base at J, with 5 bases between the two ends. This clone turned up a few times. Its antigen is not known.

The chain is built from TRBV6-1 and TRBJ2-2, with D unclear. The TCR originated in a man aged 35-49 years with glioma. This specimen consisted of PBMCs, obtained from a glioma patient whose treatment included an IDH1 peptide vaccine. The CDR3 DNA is TGTGCCAGCAGTGAATTGGGGAACACCGGGGAGCTGTTTTTT. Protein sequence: CASSELGNTGELFF.